The rows below give T cell receptor beta chains drawn from one sample of a study of T cells in Graves' hyperthyroidism and ophthalmopathy. TCRdb re-called the multiplex PCR reads with MiXCR, one entry per CDR3 protein. The profile shows fewer than 350,000 distinct CDR3 sequences, approximately 22% of them singletons. Specimen: blood. These receptors were taken from a woman in her forties or fifties with Graves' hyperthyroidism. The CDR3 runs from the conserved cysteine through the conserved F or W. The order of the fields is D gene, clone size, J gene, V gene, CDR3 protein, CDR3 DNA. The D gene is left open where the match is weak. Clone size is given for some rows only: seen once, a few or many times, or a class if the clone is expanded.

d_call: .; clone_size: few; j_call: TRBJ2-5; v_call: TRBV11-2; cdr3_aa: CASSLLGTAQETQYF; cdr3_nt: TGTGCCAGCAGCTTACTCGGGACCGCCCAAGAGACCCAGTACTTC
d_call: .; clone_size: many; j_call: TRBJ2-3; v_call: TRBV30; cdr3_aa: CAWSRGDTQYF; cdr3_nt: TGTGCCTGGAGTCGGGGGGATACGCAGTATTTT
d_call: TRBD1; clone_size: many; j_call: TRBJ1-2; v_call: TRBV30; cdr3_aa: CAWSGTGYYGYTF; cdr3_nt: TGTGCCTGGAGTGGGACAGGCTACTATGGCTACACCTTC
d_call: .; clone_size: many; j_call: TRBJ2-5; v_call: TRBV28; cdr3_aa: CASSYKETQYF; cdr3_nt: TGTGCCAGCAGTTATAAAGAGACCCAGTACTTC
d_call: .; clone_size: .; j_call: TRBJ1-3; v_call: TRBV4-2; cdr3_aa: CASSPRQENTIYF; cdr3_nt: TGTGCCAGCAGCCCGAGACAGGAGAACACCATATATTTT
d_call: .; clone_size: .; j_call: TRBJ1-1; v_call: TRBV2; cdr3_aa: CASSAEGYTEAFF; cdr3_nt: TGTGCCAGCAGTGCGGAGGGTTACACTGAAGCTTTCTTT
d_call: .; clone_size: many; j_call: TRBJ2-3; v_call: TRBV20-1; cdr3_aa: CSASGGRGGTDTQYF; cdr3_nt: TGCAGTGCTTCCGGCGGCAGGGGGGGCACAGATACGCAGTATTTT
d_call: .; clone_size: many; j_call: TRBJ1-1; v_call: TRBV11-3; cdr3_aa: CASSLERGIYTEAFF; cdr3_nt: TGTGCCAGCAGCTTAGAACGAGGGATCTACACTGAAGCTTTCTTT
d_call: .; clone_size: many; j_call: TRBJ2-5; v_call: TRBV2; cdr3_aa: CASSEAVGQETQYF; cdr3_nt: TGTGCCAGCAGTGAAGCGGTAGGGCAAGAGACCCAGTACTTC
d_call: TRBD1; clone_size: few; j_call: TRBJ2-6; v_call: TRBV28; cdr3_aa: CASSLTGAYSGANVLTF; cdr3_nt: TGTGCCAGCAGTCTTACAGGGGCCTACTCTGGGGCCAACGTCCTGACTTTC
d_call: TRBD2; clone_size: .; j_call: TRBJ2-4; v_call: TRBV2; cdr3_aa: CASSRIRTSGVLLAKNIQYF; cdr3_nt: TGTGCCAGCAGCAGAATCCGGACTAGCGGGGTGCTCTTAGCCAAAAACATTCAGTACTTC
d_call: TRBD1; clone_size: many; j_call: TRBJ1-5; v_call: TRBV20-1; cdr3_aa: CSATFSRDSNQPQHF; cdr3_nt: TGCAGTGCTACCTTTTCCCGGGACAGTAATCAGCCCCAGCATTTT
d_call: .; clone_size: few; j_call: TRBJ2-1; v_call: TRBV10-3; cdr3_aa: CAISAGANEQFF; cdr3_nt: TGTGCCATCAGTGCAGGGGCCAATGAGCAGTTCTTC
d_call: .; clone_size: many; j_call: TRBJ1-1; v_call: TRBV18; cdr3_aa: CASSPGGAGNTEAFF; cdr3_nt: TGTGCCAGCTCACCAGGGGGCGCTGGGAACACTGAAGCTTTCTTT
d_call: .; clone_size: many; j_call: TRBJ2-3; v_call: TRBV5-5; cdr3_aa: CASSLNGLDTDTQYF; cdr3_nt: TGTGCCAGCAGCTTGAATGGACTGGACACAGATACGCAGTATTTT
d_call: TRBD1; clone_size: many; j_call: TRBJ2-1; v_call: TRBV7-3; cdr3_aa: CASSLGTAYNEQFF; cdr3_nt: TGTGCCAGCAGCTTGGGGACAGCCTACAATGAGCAGTTCTTC
d_call: .; clone_size: many; j_call: TRBJ1-2; v_call: TRBV5-8; cdr3_aa: CASSPVGQGLLYGYTF; cdr3_nt: TGTGCCAGCAGCCCCGTTGGGCAGGGCCTCCTCTATGGCTACACCTTC
d_call: .; clone_size: many; j_call: TRBJ1-2; v_call: TRBV28; cdr3_aa: CASSVLVGGGARRGYTF; cdr3_nt: TGTGCCAGCAGTGTCCTCGTTGGGGGAGGGGCCCGTAGGGGCTACACCTTC
d_call: TRBD2; clone_size: many; j_call: TRBJ2-3; v_call: TRBV18; cdr3_aa: CASSPAGVTDTQYF; cdr3_nt: TGTGCCAGCTCACCAGCGGGAGTCACAGATACGCAGTATTTT
d_call: .; clone_size: many; j_call: TRBJ2-1; v_call: TRBV29-1; cdr3_aa: CSDNEQFF; cdr3_nt: TGCAGCGACAATGAGCAGTTCTTC
d_call: .; clone_size: .; j_call: TRBJ1-6; v_call: TRBV2; cdr3_aa: CASTPRGVARSPLHF; cdr3_nt: TGTGCCAGCACCCCGAGGGGGGTCGCAAGGTCACCCCTCCACTTT
d_call: .; clone_size: few; j_call: TRBJ2-1; v_call: TRBV5-1; cdr3_aa: CASSSQGTFNEQFF; cdr3_nt: TGCGCCAGCAGCTCCCAGGGTACGTTTAATGAGCAGTTCTTC
d_call: TRBD2; clone_size: .; j_call: TRBJ2-1; v_call: TRBV2; cdr3_aa: CASSQDLGLAGGEGEQFF; cdr3_nt: TGTGCCAGCAGCCAGGACCTTGGACTAGCGGGAGGTGAGGGTGAGCAGTTCTTC
d_call: TRBD1; clone_size: .; j_call: TRBJ1-6; v_call: TRBV4-2; cdr3_aa: CASSGQGAPGYTSPLHF; cdr3_nt: TGTGCCAGCAGCGGACAGGGGGCTCCCGGCTACACTTCACCCCTCCACTTT
d_call: .; clone_size: .; j_call: TRBJ1-1; v_call: TRBV2; cdr3_aa: CASNRSPNTEAFF; cdr3_nt: TGTGCCAGCAACAGGTCACCGAACACTGAAGCTTTCTTT
d_call: TRBD1; clone_size: few; j_call: TRBJ1-6; v_call: TRBV12-3/TRBV12-4; cdr3_aa: CASSRGQGPSPLHF; cdr3_nt: TGTGCCAGCAGTCGTGGACAGGGCCCCTCACCCCTCCACTTT
d_call: TRBD1; clone_size: many; j_call: TRBJ2-7; v_call: TRBV11-2; cdr3_aa: CASSARQGSGLSYEQYF; cdr3_nt: TGTGCCAGCAGCGCCCGACAGGGTTCAGGGCTCTCCTACGAGCAGTACTTC
d_call: .; clone_size: many; j_call: TRBJ1-2; v_call: TRBV3-1; cdr3_aa: CASSQDFDSDYGYTF; cdr3_nt: TGTGCCAGCAGCCAAGATTTCGACAGTGACTATGGCTACACCTTC
d_call: TRBD2; clone_size: many; j_call: TRBJ2-1; v_call: TRBV12-3/TRBV12-4; cdr3_aa: CASSKLAGLSYNEQFF; cdr3_nt: TGTGCCAGCAGTAAACTAGCGGGACTTTCCTACAATGAGCAGTTCTTC
d_call: TRBD1; clone_size: few; j_call: TRBJ2-7; v_call: TRBV10-3; cdr3_aa: CATGQGSFEQYF; cdr3_nt: TGTGCCACAGGACAGGGGAGTTTCGAGCAGTACTTC
d_call: TRBD1; clone_size: many; j_call: TRBJ1-2; v_call: TRBV6-2/TRBV6-3; cdr3_aa: CASTYRDRLVYGYTF; cdr3_nt: TGTGCCAGCACCTACCGGGACAGACTTGTCTATGGCTACACCTTC
d_call: .; clone_size: many; j_call: TRBJ1-2; v_call: TRBV20-1; cdr3_aa: CSARDWRKNYGYTF; cdr3_nt: TGCAGTGCTAGAGATTGGCGGAAAAACTATGGCTACACCTTC
d_call: .; clone_size: few; j_call: TRBJ2-2; v_call: TRBV29-1; cdr3_aa: CSVGGFANTGELFF; cdr3_nt: TGCAGCGTTGGCGGATTCGCGAACACCGGGGAGCTGTTTTTT
d_call: .; clone_size: many; j_call: TRBJ2-7; v_call: TRBV5-1; cdr3_aa: CASSMSGTPSYEQYF; cdr3_nt: TGCGCCAGCAGCATGTCCGGGACACCTTCGTACGAGCAGTACTTC
d_call: .; clone_size: many; j_call: TRBJ2-3; v_call: TRBV11-2; cdr3_aa: CASSLAAPSTDTQYF; cdr3_nt: TGTGCCAGCAGCTTAGCGGCCCCTAGCACAGATACGCAGTATTTT
d_call: TRBD2; clone_size: many; j_call: TRBJ2-1; v_call: TRBV13; cdr3_aa: CATTSAAHPDEQFF; cdr3_nt: TGTGCCACCACTAGCGCCGCCCACCCGGATGAGCAGTTCTTC
d_call: .; clone_size: many; j_call: TRBJ1-1; v_call: TRBV4-1; cdr3_aa: CASSQDIPPRRGTEAFF; cdr3_nt: TGCGCCAGCAGCCAAGATATCCCCCCACGGAGGGGGACTGAAGCTTTCTTT
d_call: TRBD1; clone_size: many; j_call: TRBJ2-4; v_call: TRBV28; cdr3_aa: CASSLTGAGQNIQYF; cdr3_nt: TGTGCCAGCAGTTTAACAGGGGCTGGCCAAAACATTCAGTACTTC
d_call: .; clone_size: few; j_call: TRBJ1-5; v_call: TRBV25-1; cdr3_aa: CASSGGQQGAQHF; cdr3_nt: TGTGCCAGCAGTGGCGGGCAACAAGGGGCCCAGCATTTT
d_call: .; clone_size: many; j_call: TRBJ2-1; v_call: TRBV6-2/TRBV6-3; cdr3_aa: CASSYTENEQFF; cdr3_nt: TGTGCCAGCAGTTACACCGAAAATGAGCAGTTCTTC
d_call: .; clone_size: many; j_call: TRBJ2-1; v_call: TRBV5-1; cdr3_aa: CASSLEGSHNEQFF; cdr3_nt: TGCGCCAGCAGCTTGGAAGGTAGCCACAATGAGCAGTTCTTC
d_call: .; clone_size: few; j_call: TRBJ2-7; v_call: TRBV11-2; cdr3_aa: CASSQDSRAYEQYF; cdr3_nt: TGCGCCAGCAGCCAAGATAGCAGGGCCTACGAGCAGTACTTC
d_call: TRBD1; clone_size: many; j_call: TRBJ2-1; v_call: TRBV7-2; cdr3_aa: CASSLGQGAGDEQFF; cdr3_nt: TGTGCCAGCAGCCTGGGACAGGGGGCTGGGGATGAGCAGTTCTTC
d_call: .; clone_size: .; j_call: TRBJ1-5; v_call: TRBV10-3; cdr3_aa: CAISGQLSNQPQHF; cdr3_nt: TGTGCCATCAGTGGACAGCTTAGCAATCAGCCCCAGCATTTT
d_call: .; clone_size: .; j_call: TRBJ2-1; v_call: TRBV4-1; cdr3_aa: CASSQVRDFYNEQFF; cdr3_nt: TGCGCCAGCAGCCAAGTGCGGGATTTCTACAATGAGCAGTTCTTC
d_call: TRBD1; clone_size: many; j_call: TRBJ1-4; v_call: TRBV28; cdr3_aa: CATRTGSATNEKLFF; cdr3_nt: TGTGCCACCCGGACAGGATCTGCAACTAATGAAAAACTGTTTTTT
d_call: .; clone_size: many; j_call: TRBJ2-2; v_call: TRBV6-1; cdr3_aa: CASSPPGTGELFF; cdr3_nt: TGTGCCAGCAGTCCCCCGGGGACCGGGGAGCTGTTTTTT
d_call: TRBD1; clone_size: few; j_call: TRBJ1-1; v_call: TRBV12-3/TRBV12-4; cdr3_aa: CASSYLQGYLNTEAFF; cdr3_nt: TGTGCCAGTAGTTATCTACAGGGGTATTTGAACACTGAAGCTTTCTTT
d_call: .; clone_size: .; j_call: TRBJ2-1; v_call: TRBV5-6; cdr3_aa: CASSGTGKTYNEQFF; cdr3_nt: TGTGCCAGCAGCGGCACAGGGAAGACCTACAATGAGCAGTTCTTC
d_call: .; clone_size: few; j_call: TRBJ2-3; v_call: TRBV28; cdr3_aa: CASRTVSTDTQYF; cdr3_nt: TGTGCCAGCCGGACAGTCAGCACAGATACGCAGTATTTT
d_call: TRBD1; clone_size: many; j_call: TRBJ2-1; v_call: TRBV20-1; cdr3_aa: CSARRQGNYNEQFF; cdr3_nt: TGCAGTGCTAGAAGACAGGGGAACTACAATGAGCAGTTCTTC